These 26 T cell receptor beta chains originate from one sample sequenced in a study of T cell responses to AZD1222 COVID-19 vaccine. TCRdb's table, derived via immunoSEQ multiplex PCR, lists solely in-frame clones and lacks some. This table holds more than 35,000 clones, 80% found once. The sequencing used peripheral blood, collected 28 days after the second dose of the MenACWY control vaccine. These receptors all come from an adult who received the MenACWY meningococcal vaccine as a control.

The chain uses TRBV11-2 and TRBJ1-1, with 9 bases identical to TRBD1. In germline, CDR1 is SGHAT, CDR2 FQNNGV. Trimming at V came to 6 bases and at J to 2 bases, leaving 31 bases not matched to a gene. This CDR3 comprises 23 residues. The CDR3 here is CASSYTGTGTSGGAPIDNTEAFF. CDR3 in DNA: TGTGCCAGCAGTTACACCGGGACAGGGACGTCCGGTGGGGCACCAATAGACAACACTGAAGCTTTCTTT.

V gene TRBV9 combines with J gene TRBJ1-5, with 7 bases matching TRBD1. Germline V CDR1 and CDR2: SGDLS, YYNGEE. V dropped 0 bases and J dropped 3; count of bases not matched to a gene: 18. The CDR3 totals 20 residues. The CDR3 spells CASSVAGLLRGHLDNQPQHF. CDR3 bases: TGTGCCAGCAGCGTAGCCGGCCTACTTAGGGGGCATCTGGACAATCAGCCCCAGCATTTT.

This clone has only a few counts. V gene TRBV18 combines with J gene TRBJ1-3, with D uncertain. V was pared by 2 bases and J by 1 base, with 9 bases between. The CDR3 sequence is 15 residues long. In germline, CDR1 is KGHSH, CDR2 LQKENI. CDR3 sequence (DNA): TGTGCCAGCTCACCATTTAGCGATTCTGGAAACACCATATATTTT. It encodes CASSPFSDSGNTIYF.

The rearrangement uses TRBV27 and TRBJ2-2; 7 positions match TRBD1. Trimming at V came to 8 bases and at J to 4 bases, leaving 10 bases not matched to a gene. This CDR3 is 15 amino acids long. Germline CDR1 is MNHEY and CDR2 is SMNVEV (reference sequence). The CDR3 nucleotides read TGTGCCAGCTCGCTTCTGGGACAGATCACCGGGGAGCTGTTTTTT. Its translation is CASSLLGQITGELFF.

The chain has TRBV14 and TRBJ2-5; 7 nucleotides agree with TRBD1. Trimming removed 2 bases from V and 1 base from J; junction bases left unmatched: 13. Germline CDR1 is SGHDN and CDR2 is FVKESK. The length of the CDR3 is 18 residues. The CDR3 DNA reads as TGTGCCAGCAGCCAACATTCACCTCTGACAGGGAGCCAAGAGACCCAGTACTTC. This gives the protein CASSQHSPLTGSQETQYF.

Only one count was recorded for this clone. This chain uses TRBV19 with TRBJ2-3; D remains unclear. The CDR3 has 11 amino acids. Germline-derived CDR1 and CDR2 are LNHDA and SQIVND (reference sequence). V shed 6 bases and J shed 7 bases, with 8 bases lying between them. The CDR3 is CASSRHNTQYF. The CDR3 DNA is TGTGCCAGTAGCCGACATAATACGCAGTATTTT.

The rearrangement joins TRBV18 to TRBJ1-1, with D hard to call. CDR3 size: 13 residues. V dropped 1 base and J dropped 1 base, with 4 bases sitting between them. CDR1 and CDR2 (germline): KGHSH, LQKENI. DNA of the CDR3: TGTGCCAGCTCACCACACGGGAACACTGAAGCTTTCTTT. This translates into CASSPHGNTEAFF.

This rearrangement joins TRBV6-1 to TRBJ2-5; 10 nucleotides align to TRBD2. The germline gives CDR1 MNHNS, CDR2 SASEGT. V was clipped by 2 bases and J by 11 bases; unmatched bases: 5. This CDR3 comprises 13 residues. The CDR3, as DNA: TGTGCCAGCAGTGAAAACACTAGCGGGAAACAGTACTTC. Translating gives CASSENTSGKQYF.

CDR3 coding DNA: TGTGCCAGCAGTTTAAGCGGGGAAGGGCTCTTACGTGGCTACACCTTC. It specifies CASSLSGEGLLRGYTF. The V gene is TRBV28, the J gene TRBJ1-2; D remains ambiguous. The V end was cut by 2 bases, the J end by 7 bases, with 20 bases between. This CDR3 is 16 amino acids long. From germline, CDR1 is MDHEN and CDR2 SYDVKM.

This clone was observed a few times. The CDR3 loop reads CAISAEAGWQPQHF. The DNA for the CDR3 is TGTGCCATCAGTGCTGAGGCAGGGTGGCAGCCCCAGCATTTT. The rearrangement uses TRBV10-3 and TRBJ1-5, with D possibly matching TRBD1 (5 bases). V shed 4 bases and J shed 7 bases, with 14 bases lying between them. Per germline, CDR1 ENHRY and CDR2 SYGVKD. The CDR3 has 14 amino acids.

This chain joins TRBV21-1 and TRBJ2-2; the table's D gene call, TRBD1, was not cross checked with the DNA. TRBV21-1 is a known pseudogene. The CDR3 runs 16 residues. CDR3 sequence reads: CASSNRTGGNTGELFF. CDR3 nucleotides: TGTGCCAGCAGCAATAGGACAGGGGGGAACACCGGGGAGCTGTTTTTT.

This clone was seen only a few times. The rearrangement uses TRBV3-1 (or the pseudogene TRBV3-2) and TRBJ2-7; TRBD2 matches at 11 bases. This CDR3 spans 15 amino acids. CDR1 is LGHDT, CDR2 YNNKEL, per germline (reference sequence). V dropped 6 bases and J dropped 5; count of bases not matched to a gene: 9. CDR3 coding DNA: TGTGCCAGCAGACCCGGACTAGCGGGCGGGGACGAGCAGTACTTC. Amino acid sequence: CASRPGLAGGDEQYF.

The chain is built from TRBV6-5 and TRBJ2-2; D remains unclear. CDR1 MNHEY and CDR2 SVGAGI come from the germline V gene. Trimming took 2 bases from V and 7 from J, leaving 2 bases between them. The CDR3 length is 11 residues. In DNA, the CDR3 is TGTGCCAGCAGTTACGTCGGGGAGCTGTTTTTT. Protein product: CASSYVGELFF.

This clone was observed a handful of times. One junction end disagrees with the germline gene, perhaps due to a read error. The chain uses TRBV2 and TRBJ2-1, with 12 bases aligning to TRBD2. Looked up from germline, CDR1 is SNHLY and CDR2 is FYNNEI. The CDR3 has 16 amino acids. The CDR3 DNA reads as TGTGCCAGCAGTGAAGGCCTGGGACTAGCGGGTACGAGCCTTCTCTTC. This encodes CASSEGLGLAGTSLLF.

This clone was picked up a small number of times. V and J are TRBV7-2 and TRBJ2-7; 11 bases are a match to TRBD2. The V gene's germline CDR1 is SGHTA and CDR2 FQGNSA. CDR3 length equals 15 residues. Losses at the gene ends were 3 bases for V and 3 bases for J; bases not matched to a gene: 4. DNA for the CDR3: TGTGCCAGCAGCTTCGTCGGGACTAGCGGCTACGAGCAGTACTTC. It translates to CASSFVGTSGYEQYF.

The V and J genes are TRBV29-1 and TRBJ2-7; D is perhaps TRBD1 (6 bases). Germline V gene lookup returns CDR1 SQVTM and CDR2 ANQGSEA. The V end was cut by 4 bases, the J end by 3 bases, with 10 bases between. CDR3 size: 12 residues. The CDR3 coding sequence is TGCAGCGTTGGTCCAGGGGTCTACGAGCAGTACTTC. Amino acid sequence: CSVGPGVYEQYF.

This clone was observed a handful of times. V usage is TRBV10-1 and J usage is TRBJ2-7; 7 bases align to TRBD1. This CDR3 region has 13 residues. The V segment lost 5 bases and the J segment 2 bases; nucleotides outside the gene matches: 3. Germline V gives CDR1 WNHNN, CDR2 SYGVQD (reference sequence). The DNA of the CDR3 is TGCGCCAGCAGTCCGACAGGGACCTACGAGCAGTACTTC. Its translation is CASSPTGTYEQYF.

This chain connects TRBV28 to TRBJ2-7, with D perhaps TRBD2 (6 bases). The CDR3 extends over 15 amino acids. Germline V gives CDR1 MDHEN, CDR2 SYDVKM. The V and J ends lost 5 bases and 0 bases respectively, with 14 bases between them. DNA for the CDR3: TGTGCCAGCAGTGTCGGGACTTTCCGCTCCTACGAGCAGTACTTC. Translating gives CASSVGTFRSYEQYF.

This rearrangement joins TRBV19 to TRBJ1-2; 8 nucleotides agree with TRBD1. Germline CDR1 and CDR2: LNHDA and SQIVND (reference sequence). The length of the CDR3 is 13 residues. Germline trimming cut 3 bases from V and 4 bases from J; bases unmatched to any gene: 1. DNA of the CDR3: TGTGCCAGTAGTATGGACAGGGCCTATGGCTACACCTTC. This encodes CASSMDRAYGYTF.

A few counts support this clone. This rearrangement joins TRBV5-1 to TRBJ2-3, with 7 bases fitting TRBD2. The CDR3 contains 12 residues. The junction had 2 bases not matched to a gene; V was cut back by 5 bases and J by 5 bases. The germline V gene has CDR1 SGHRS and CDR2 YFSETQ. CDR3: CASSRGVDTQYF. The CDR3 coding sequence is TGCGCCAGCAGTCGGGGGGTAGATACGCAGTATTTT.

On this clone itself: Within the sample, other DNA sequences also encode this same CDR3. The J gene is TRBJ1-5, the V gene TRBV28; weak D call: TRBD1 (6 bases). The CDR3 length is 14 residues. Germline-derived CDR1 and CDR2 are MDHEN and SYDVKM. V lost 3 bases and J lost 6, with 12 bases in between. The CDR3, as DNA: TGTGCCAGCAGTTTGAGAGGAGGGGGTCAGCCCCAGCATTTT. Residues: CASSLRGGGQPQHF.

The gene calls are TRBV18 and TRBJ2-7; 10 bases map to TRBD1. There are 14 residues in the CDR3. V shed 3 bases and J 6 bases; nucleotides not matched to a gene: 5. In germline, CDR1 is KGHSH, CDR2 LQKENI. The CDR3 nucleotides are TGTGCCAGCTCACCTGCGGGACAGGGGCTCGAGCAGTACTTC. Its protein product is CASSPAGQGLEQYF.

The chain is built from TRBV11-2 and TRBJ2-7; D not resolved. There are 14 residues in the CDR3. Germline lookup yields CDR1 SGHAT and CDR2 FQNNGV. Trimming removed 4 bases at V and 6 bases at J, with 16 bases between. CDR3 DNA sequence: TGTGCCAGCAGCTCTTACGGCTTGGGTTCCGAGCAGTACGTC. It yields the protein CASSSYGLGSEQYV.

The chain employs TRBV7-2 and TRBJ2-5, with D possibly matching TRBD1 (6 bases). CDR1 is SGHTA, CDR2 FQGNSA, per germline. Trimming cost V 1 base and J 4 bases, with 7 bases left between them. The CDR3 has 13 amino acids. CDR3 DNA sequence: TGTGCCAGCAGCTTAGGACAGGTAGAGACCCAGTACTTC. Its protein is CASSLGQVETQYF.

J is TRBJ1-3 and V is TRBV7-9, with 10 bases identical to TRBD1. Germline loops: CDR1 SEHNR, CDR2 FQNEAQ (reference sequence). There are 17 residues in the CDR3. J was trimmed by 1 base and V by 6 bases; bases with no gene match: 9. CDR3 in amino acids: CASRPRQGAASGNTIYF. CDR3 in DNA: TGTGCCAGCAGGCCGAGACAGGGGGCCGCGTCTGGAAACACCATATATTTT.

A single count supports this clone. The CDR3 coding sequence is TGCGCCAGCAGCTATCAGGGATCCCCTTCATTTAACTATGGCTACACCTTC. Residues: CASSYQGSPSFNYGYTF. J is TRBJ1-2 and V is TRBV5-1; D is perhaps TRBD1 (5 bases). Germline V gene data show CDR1 as SGHRS and CDR2 as YFSETQ. Trimming took 3 bases from V and 1 from J, leaving 19 bases between them. The CDR3 contains 17 residues.